These 18 T cell receptor beta chains share one sample of origin, sequenced in a study of human T cells and chemical hapten exposure. The time point: patch test 3, about 24 weeks after DPC sensitization. Treatment in this sample: therapeutic diphenylcyclopropenone sensitization with weekly scalp DPC. Each CDR3 protein gets one entry after TCRdb re-called the RACE reads with MiXCR. The table records approximately 110,000 distinct CDR3 sequences, under 35% of them present only once. The starting material was whole blood, obtained in connection with sensitization to the hapten diphenylcyclopropenone (DPC). The source is a man in his forties with alopecia areata. Some clones in this sample may be carry-over from other donors' samples.

This clonotype has just a few counts. The V and J genes are TRBV6-5 and TRBJ1-5; D may be TRBD1 (5 bases). Germline CDR1 MNHEY, CDR2 SVGAGI. The CDR3 runs to 14 residues. Between the trimmed V and J ends, which lost 4 bases and 3 bases, there was a span of 10 bases. CDR3 DNA: TGTGCCAGCAGTTCAGGGTCTCACAATCAGCCCCAGCATTTT. Protein sequence: CASSSGSHNQPQHF.

The V call is TRBV6-2 or TRBV6-3, the J call TRBJ1-5; D possibly corresponds to TRBD1 (5 bases). CDR3 length: 13 amino acids. With 6 bases removed from V and 6 bases from J, the gap between germline ends came to 12 bases. From germline, CDR1 is MNHEY and CDR2 SVGEGT. CDR3 sequence reads: CASSPPGVQPQHF. For the CDR3, the DNA is TGTGCCAGCAGCCCCCCGGGGGTTCAGCCCCAGCATTTT.

The rearrangement links TRBV11-2 to TRBJ2-3; the D gene is possibly TRBD2 (6 bases). Trimming cost V 1 base and J 9 bases, with 11 bases left between them. The CDR3 extends over 13 amino acids. CDR1 is SGHAT and CDR2 is FQNNGV in the germline V gene. The DNA of the CDR3 is TGTGCCAGCAGCTTAGCTAGCGAGCCCACGCAGTATTTT. Translated, it gives CASSLASEPTQYF.

The chain employs TRBV7-9 and TRBJ1-1; D is possibly TRBD1 (5 bases). The CDR3 totals 15 residues. The ends were cut back, 2 bases at V and 3 bases at J, with 13 bases in the middle. Germline-derived CDR1 and CDR2 are SEHNR and FQNEAQ (reference sequence). The DNA for the CDR3 is TGTGCCAGCAGCTTATGGGGGGGACCACACACTGAAGCTTTCTTT. Its translation: CASSLWGGPHTEAFF.

This clonotype has a single count. For the CDR3, the DNA is TGTGCCAGCGGGGGTTCCGGGGAGCTGTTTTTT. This encodes CASGGSGELFF. The genes are TRBV3-1 and TRBJ2-2; tentatively, D is TRBD1 or TRBD2 (5 bases each). This CDR3 is 11 amino acids long. Germline V lookup: CDR1 LGHDT, CDR2 YNNKEL (reference sequence). V was clipped by 8 bases and J by 6 bases, with 7 bases between them.

The chain couples TRBV6-5 to TRBJ2-1; 12 bases map to TRBD2. With V trimmed by 4 bases and J by 5 bases, 9 bases remained unmatched. Germline lookup yields CDR1 MNHEY and CDR2 SVGAGI. The CDR3 runs 17 residues. In nucleotides, the CDR3 is TGTGCCAGCAGTTCCTCCCGGACTAGCGGGACCAACAATGAGCAGTTCTTC. This encodes CASSSSRTSGTNNEQFF.

The chain combines TRBV28 with TRBJ1-5; D gene unclear. The V and J ends lost 3 bases and 4 bases respectively, with 7 bases between them. Per the germline V gene, CDR1 is MDHEN and CDR2 is SYDVKM. CDR3 length equals 13 residues. CDR3 residues: CASSFTGNQPQHF. CDR3 nucleotide sequence: TGTGCCAGCAGTTTCACGGGTAATCAGCCCCAGCATTTT.

This chain links TRBV10-3 with TRBJ1-6; no reliable D call. V was pared by 9 bases and J by 0 bases, with 6 bases between. From germline, CDR1 is ENHRY and CDR2 SYGVKD. This CDR3 region has 13 residues. The CDR3 DNA follows: TGTGCCATTCACAGCTCCTATAATTCACCCCTCCACTTT. Translation: CAIHSSYNSPLHF.

The chain employs TRBV28 and TRBJ2-7, with TRBD2 as a possible D gene (5 bases). Germline V lookup: CDR1 MDHEN, CDR2 SYDVKM. CDR3 size: 16 residues. The V end lost 5 bases, the J end lost 5 bases, and 22 bases lay between the germline ends. DNA for the CDR3: TGTGCCAGCAGTATACTAGGTGGCCTGGGTAGGGACGAGCAGTACGTC. Translated, it gives CASSILGGLGRDEQYV.

This clonotype showed up many times. This sequence joins TRBV20-1 and TRBJ2-3, with 12 bases that match TRBD2. CDR1 and CDR2 from the germline V gene are DFQATT and SNEGSKA (reference sequence). J lost 7 bases, V lost 5 bases, and 7 bases had no gene match. The CDR3 runs 14 residues. The CDR3 DNA follows: TGCAGTGCTGGTCTAGCGGGAGGGCTCTATACGCAGTATTTT. Its translation is CSAGLAGGLYTQYF.

This clonotype has just a few counts. The chain has TRBV6-2 or TRBV6-3 and TRBJ2-1; 7 nucleotides agree with TRBD2. CDR1 and CDR2 from the germline V gene are MNHEY and SVGEGT. Trimming took 2 bases from V and 8 from J; bases not matched to a gene: 3. The CDR3 covers 13 residues. The CDR3 reads CASSYGTIYEQFF. CDR3 DNA sequence: TGTGCCAGCAGTTACGGGACTATATATGAGCAGTTCTTC.

This sequence joins TRBV7-6 and TRBJ1-2; D is unresolved. The CDR3 sequence is 13 residues long. The germline V gene has CDR1 SGHVS and CDR2 FNYEAQ. Deletions cut 4 bases from V and 7 bases from J, with 13 bases between. The CDR3 sequence is CASSSAYNVGYTF. The CDR3 nucleotides read TGTGCCAGCAGCTCCGCTTACAATGTTGGCTACACCTTC.

The rearrangement joins TRBV27 to TRBJ2-1, with D possibly TRBD2 on 6 matching bases. Per germline, CDR1 MNHEY and CDR2 SMNVEV (reference sequence). V lost 5 bases and J lost 6, with 11 bases in between. The length of the CDR3 is 13 residues. The CDR3 loop is CASSNRDSNEQFF. The CDR3 coding sequence is TGTGCCAGCAGTAACCGGGACTCCAATGAGCAGTTCTTC.

The chain joins TRBV28 to TRBJ2-3, with D hard to call. V was cut by 3 bases and J by 9 bases, with 13 bases left in between. This CDR3 comprises 13 residues. Per germline, CDR1 MDHEN and CDR2 SYDVKM. In nucleotides, the CDR3 is TGTGCCAGCAGTTTCCCCCCCGGTGAAACGCAGTATTTT. Translated, it gives CASSFPPGETQYF.

This chain links TRBV15 with TRBJ2-3; 7 positions match TRBD2. CDR1 is LNHNV, CDR2 YYDKDF, per germline (reference sequence). V shed 0 bases, J shed 0 bases, and the junction held 12 bases outside the gene matches. The CDR3 runs 19 residues. CDR3 coding DNA: TGTGCCACCAGCAGAGATTGGTCTAGCGGACCCTTTAGCACAGATACGCAGTATTTT. This gives the protein CATSRDWSSGPFSTDTQYF.

This clonotype was detected only a few times. The chain couples TRBV9 to TRBJ2-7; D possibly corresponds to TRBD1 (6 bases). The germline gives CDR1 SGDLS, CDR2 YYNGEE. V was clipped by 1 base and J by 4 bases, with 18 bases between them. This CDR3 spans 16 amino acids. In nucleotides, the CDR3 is TGTGCCAGCAGCGTAAGGGTGCAGGACAGTCATTACGAGCAGTACTTC. Translating it yields CASSVRVQDSHYEQYF.

This sequence joins TRBV29-1 and TRBJ1-4, with D unclear. This CDR3 has 11 residues. Germline loops: CDR1 SQVTM, CDR2 ANQGSEA. The germline V and J ends were trimmed by 2 bases and 10 bases, with 8 bases remaining between them. CDR3 nucleotide sequence: TGCAGCGTTGAAAACGGCGCAAAACTGTTTTTT. This translates into CSVENGAKLFF.

This clonotype has just a few counts. The gene calls are TRBV6-1 and TRBJ1-5; D call uncertain. Per the germline V gene, CDR1 is MNHNS and CDR2 is SASEGT. This CDR3 is 14 amino acids long. With 8 bases removed from V and 0 bases from J, the gap between germline ends came to 11 bases. The CDR3 protein is CASLRAISNQPQHF. CDR3 bases: TGTGCCAGCCTTAGAGCTATTAGCAATCAGCCCCAGCATTTT.